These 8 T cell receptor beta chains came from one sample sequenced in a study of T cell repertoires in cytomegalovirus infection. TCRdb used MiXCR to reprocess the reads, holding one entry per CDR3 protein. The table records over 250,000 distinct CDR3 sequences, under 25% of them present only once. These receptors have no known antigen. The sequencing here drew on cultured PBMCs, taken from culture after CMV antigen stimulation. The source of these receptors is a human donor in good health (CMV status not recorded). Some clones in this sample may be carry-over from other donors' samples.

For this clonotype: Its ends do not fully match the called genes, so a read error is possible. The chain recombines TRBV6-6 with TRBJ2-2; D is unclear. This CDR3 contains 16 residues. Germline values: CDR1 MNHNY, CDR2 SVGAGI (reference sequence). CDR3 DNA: TGTGCCAGCAGGTACTCCCAGACGACGAACACCGGGGAGCTGTTTTTT. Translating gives CASRYSQTTNTGELFF.

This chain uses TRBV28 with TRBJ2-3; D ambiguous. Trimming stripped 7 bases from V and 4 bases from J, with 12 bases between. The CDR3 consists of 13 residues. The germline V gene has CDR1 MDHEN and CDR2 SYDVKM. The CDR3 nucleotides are TGTGCCAGCACCTCGCTATGGGCAGATACGCAGTATTTT. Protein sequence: CASTSLWADTQYF.

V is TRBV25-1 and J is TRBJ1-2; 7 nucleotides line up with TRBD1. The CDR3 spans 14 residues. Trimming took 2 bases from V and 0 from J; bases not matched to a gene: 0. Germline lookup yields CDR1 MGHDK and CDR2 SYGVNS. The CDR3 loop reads CASSEQGANYGYTF. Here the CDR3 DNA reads TGTGCCAGCAGTGAACAGGGGGCTAACTATGGCTACACCTTC.

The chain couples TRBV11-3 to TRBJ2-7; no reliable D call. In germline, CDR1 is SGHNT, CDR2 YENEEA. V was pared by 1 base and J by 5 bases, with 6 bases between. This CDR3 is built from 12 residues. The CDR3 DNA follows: TGTGCCAGCAGCTTAGGATTGCACGAGCAGTACTTC. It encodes CASSLGLHEQYF.

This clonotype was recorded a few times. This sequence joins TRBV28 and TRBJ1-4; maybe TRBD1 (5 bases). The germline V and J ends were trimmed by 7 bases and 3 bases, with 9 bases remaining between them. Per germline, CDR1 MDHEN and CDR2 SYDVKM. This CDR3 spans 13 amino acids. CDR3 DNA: TGTGCCAGCAACCAGGGCTCTAATGAAAAACTGTTTTTT. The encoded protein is CASNQGSNEKLFF.

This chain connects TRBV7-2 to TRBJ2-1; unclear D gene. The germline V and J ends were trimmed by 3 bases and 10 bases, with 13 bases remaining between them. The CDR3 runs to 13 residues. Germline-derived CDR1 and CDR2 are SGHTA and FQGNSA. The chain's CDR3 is CASSFGSSGEQFF. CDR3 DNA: TGTGCCAGCAGCTTCGGGTCCTCCGGGGAGCAGTTCTTC.

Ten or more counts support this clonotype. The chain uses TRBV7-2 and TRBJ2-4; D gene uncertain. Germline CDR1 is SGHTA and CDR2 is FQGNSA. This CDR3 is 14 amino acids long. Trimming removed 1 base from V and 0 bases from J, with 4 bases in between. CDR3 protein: CASSLVLAKNIQYF. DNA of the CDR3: TGTGCCAGCAGCTTAGTACTAGCCAAAAACATTCAGTACTTC.

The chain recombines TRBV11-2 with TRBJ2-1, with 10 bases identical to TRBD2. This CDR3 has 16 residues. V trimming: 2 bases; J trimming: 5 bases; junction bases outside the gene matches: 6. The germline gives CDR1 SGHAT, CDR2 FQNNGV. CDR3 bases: TGTGCCAGCAGCTTAAGGGGGACTAGCGTCAACAATGAGCAGTTCTTC. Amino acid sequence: CASSLRGTSVNNEQFF.